The next 32 T cell receptor beta chains were all read from a single sample in a study of blood T cell repertoires in COVID-19. Libraries were prepared by immunoSEQ multiplex PCR; TCRdb keeps only in-frame clonotypes and omits some of them. The table has approximately 440,000 clones, about nine tenths seen once. The sequencing input was PBMCs or T cells enriched from blood (not recorded which). The receptors originated from a man younger than 35 who had recovered from COVID-19.

The chain carries TRBV3-1 (or the pseudogene TRBV3-2) and TRBJ2-5; TRBD1 is a possible D gene (6 bases). The ends were cut back, 1 base at V and 1 base at J, with 10 bases in the middle. The CDR3 is 15 amino acids. Looked up from germline, CDR1 is LGHDT and CDR2 is YNNKEL (reference sequence). The CDR3 bases are TGTGCCAGCAGCCAAGTACCAGGGGCCCAAGAGACCCAGTACTTC. Translated: CASSQVPGAQETQYF.

The chain is built from TRBV10-3 and TRBJ1-4; weak D call: TRBD1 (5 bases). The CDR3 runs 15 residues. V lost 2 bases and J 2 bases, leaving 9 bases between the germline ends. From germline, CDR1 is ENHRY and CDR2 SYGVKD. The CDR3 protein is CAISEGGETNEKLFF. The CDR3 DNA reads as TGTGCCATCAGTGAGGGGGGGGAGACTAATGAAAAACTGTTTTTT.

The chain recombines TRBV7-9 with TRBJ2-1; the D gene is possibly TRBD1 (5 bases). CDR1 is SEHNR and CDR2 is FQNEAQ in the germline V gene (reference sequence). The V and J ends lost 5 bases and 0 bases respectively, with 11 bases between them. The CDR3 loop spans 15 amino acids. The chain's CDR3 is CASSPTGYSYNEQFF. The CDR3 DNA reads TGTGCCAGCAGCCCTACAGGATACTCCTACAATGAGCAGTTCTTC. Full variable domain (missing parts from reference TRBV7-9 and TRBJ2-1): DTGVSQNPRHKITKRGQNVTFRCDPISEHNRLYWYRQTLGQGPEFLTYFQNEAQLEKSRLLSDRFSAERPKGSFSTLEIQRTEQGDSAMYLCASSPTGYSYNEQFFGPGTRLTVL.

The chain links TRBV27 to TRBJ2-5; 7 bases fit TRBD1. Trimming removed 5 bases from V and 5 bases from J; junction bases left unmatched: 8. This CDR3 region has 14 residues. Germline loops: CDR1 MNHEY, CDR2 SMNVEV (reference sequence). As DNA, the CDR3 is TGTGCCAGCAGTAGACAGGGCCGACGGGAGACCCAGTACTTC. Encoded protein: CASSRQGRRETQYF.

The chain has TRBV28 and TRBJ2-7; perhaps TRBD2 as D (5 bases). This CDR3 is built from 15 residues. The V and J ends lost 6 bases and 0 bases respectively, with 15 bases between them. From germline, CDR1 is MDHEN and CDR2 SYDVKM. In DNA, the CDR3 is TGTGCCAGCAGCCCCGGGGTGGCATACTCCTACGAGCAGTACTTC. Its translation is CASSPGVAYSYEQYF.

The rearrangement uses TRBV2 and TRBJ2-1; D call uncertain. V lost 8 bases, J lost 5 bases, and 13 bases lay in between. The germline CDR1 and CDR2 sequences are SNHLY and FYNNEI. This CDR3 spans 13 amino acids. The CDR3 protein is CASGSEVNNEQFF. As DNA, the CDR3 is TGTGCCAGCGGCTCAGAGGTCAACAATGAGCAGTTCTTC.

Written as DNA, the CDR3 is TGTGCCAGCTCTCGCGGACTCGGCGAGCCCCAGCATTTT. Protein product: CASSRGLGEPQHF. The genes are TRBV18 and TRBJ1-5; D is undetermined. V was cut by 6 bases and J by 8 bases, with 14 bases left in between. Germline assignment: CDR1 KGHSH and CDR2 LQKENI. There are 13 residues in the CDR3.

The chain recombines TRBV27 with TRBJ2-7; the match to TRBD2 covers 8 bases. CDR3 length equals 15 residues. The V and J ends lost 5 bases and 3 bases, in that order; junction bases with no gene match: 9. From germline, CDR1 is MNHEY and CDR2 SMNVEV (reference sequence). The DNA for the CDR3 is TGTGCCAGCAGTCCGACCTCTAGCGGGCACTACGAGCAGTACTTC. As protein: CASSPTSSGHYEQYF.

This clone was observed a single time. The V and J genes are TRBV5-6 and TRBJ2-7, with 11 bases identical to TRBD1. The trim removed 3 bases at V and 7 bases at J, leaving 6 bases unmatched. The CDR3 has 14 residues. From germline, CDR1 is SGHDT and CDR2 YYEEEE. The CDR3 protein is CASSSGQGGSEQYF. Here the CDR3 DNA reads TGTGCCAGCAGCTCGGGACAGGGGGGCTCAGAGCAGTACTTC.

The J gene is TRBJ1-1, the V gene TRBV2; D ambiguous. V was cut by 5 bases and J by 0 bases, with 13 bases left in between. CDR3 size: 15 residues. The germline gives CDR1 SNHLY, CDR2 FYNNEI. For the CDR3, the DNA is TGTGCCAGCAGTCTTGAGGCGGCTTTGAACACTGAAGCTTTCTTT. Translated, it gives CASSLEAALNTEAFF.

This clone was seen only once. The chain couples TRBV9 to TRBJ2-1; tentative D call: TRBD1 (6 bases). The CDR3 extends over 15 amino acids. The V and J ends lost 6 bases and 0 bases respectively, with 13 bases between them. Germline assignment: CDR1 SGDLS and CDR2 YYNGEE. The CDR3 loop is CASTQTGSSYNEQFF. CDR3 bases: TGTGCCAGCACCCAGACAGGATCCTCCTACAATGAGCAGTTCTTC.

V gene TRBV11-2 combines with J gene TRBJ2-5; no reliable D call. The V end was cut by 5 bases, the J end by 3 bases, with 10 bases between. The CDR3 runs 13 residues. The V gene's germline CDR1 is SGHAT and CDR2 FQNNGV. Written as DNA, the CDR3 is TGTGCCAGCAGCCCAGGTCGGAAAGAGACCCAGTACTTC. Translating it yields CASSPGRKETQYF.

This clone was seen only once. J is TRBJ2-2 and V is TRBV19; 8 bases are shared with TRBD1. V shed 7 bases and J 7 bases; nucleotides not matched to a gene: 8. This CDR3 is 14 amino acids long. Germline V gene sequence: CDR1 LNHDA, CDR2 SQIVND (reference sequence). CDR3 amino acids: CASNHGQGYGELFF. CDR3 DNA sequence: TGTGCCAGTAACCATGGACAGGGCTACGGGGAGCTGTTTTTT. Supplemented by reference TRBV19 and TRBJ2-2, the full variable domain reads DGGITQSPKYLFRKEGQNVTLSCEQNLNHDAMYWYRQDPGQGLRLIYYSQIVNDFQKGDIAEGYSVSREKKESFPLTVTSAQKNPTAFYLCASNHGQGYGELFFGEGSRLTVL.

In this sample, this clone turned up a few times. The chain couples TRBV19 to TRBJ1-2, with 9 nucleotides matching TRBD1. This CDR3 region has 14 residues. After removal of 5 bases from V and 8 bases from J, the junction contained 9 bases not matched to a gene. Germline V CDR1 and CDR2: LNHDA, SQIVND (reference sequence). CDR3 nucleotide sequence: TGTGCCAGTAGTTCTTCCATCGACAGGGGGGGCTACACCTTC. Translated, it gives CASSSSIDRGGYTF.

V and J are TRBV19 and TRBJ1-5; D is uncertain. Trimming pared 3 bases from V and 6 bases from J, leaving 9 bases between. The CDR3 runs to 13 residues. Germline CDR1 is LNHDA and CDR2 is SQIVND (reference sequence). CDR3 region: CASSISAGQPQHF. The CDR3 nucleotides read TGTGCCAGTAGTATTAGCGCAGGTCAGCCCCAGCATTTT.

This sequence joins TRBV27 and TRBJ2-1; tentatively, D is TRBD2 (6 bases). Germline lookup yields CDR1 MNHEY and CDR2 SMNVEV (reference sequence). The CDR3 consists of 14 residues. V was pared by 4 bases and J by 0 bases, with 7 bases between. The DNA for the CDR3 is TGTGCCAGCAGTTCTAGCGACTCCTACAATGAGCAGTTCTTC. Translation gives CASSSSDSYNEQFF.

The chain couples TRBV5-1 to TRBJ1-4, with D perhaps matching TRBD1 (5 bases). V lost 0 bases, J lost 0 bases, and 9 bases lay in between. This CDR3 has 16 residues. The germline V gene encodes CDR1 SGHRS and CDR2 YFSETQ. This CDR3 reads CASSLAGSATNEKLFF. The CDR3 region has the DNA TGCGCCAGCAGCTTGGCAGGGTCTGCAACTAATGAAAAACTGTTTTTT.

This chain connects TRBV6-5 to TRBJ1-3; TRBD1 might be the D (5 bases). Germline V lookup: CDR1 MNHEY, CDR2 SVGAGI. V gave up 6 bases and J gave up 4 bases, with 16 bases separating them. CDR3 length: 15 residues. The CDR3, as DNA: TGTGCCAGCAGCAGGGCGGAGGGAGCCGGAAACACCATATATTTT. This gives the protein CASSRAEGAGNTIYF.

The chain has TRBV30 and TRBJ1-2; 10 bases are a match to TRBD1. The CDR3 is made up of 14 amino acids. The junction had 5 bases not matched to a gene; V was cut back by 0 bases and J by 7 bases. Germline V lookup: CDR1 GTSNPN, CDR2 SVGIG (reference sequence). The CDR3 protein is CAWSVRDRGFGYTF. The CDR3 DNA reads TGTGCCTGGAGTGTCAGGGACAGGGGTTTTGGCTACACCTTC.

The CDR3 spells CASSPAAGKSSYEQYF. The CDR3 DNA reads as TGTGCCAGCAGCCCGGCGGCGGGCAAGTCCTCCTACGAGCAGTACTTC. The V call is TRBV5-5, the J call TRBJ2-7, with D possibly being TRBD2 (5 bases). The CDR3 has 16 residues. Germline V gives CDR1 SGHKS, CDR2 YYEKEE (reference sequence). V was pared by 4 bases and J by 0 bases, with 17 bases between.

The chain recombines TRBV19 with TRBJ1-3, with D possibly matching TRBD1 (6 bases). The CDR3 consists of 15 residues. V lost 4 bases, J lost 0 bases, and 10 bases lay in between. Germline assignment: CDR1 LNHDA and CDR2 SQIVND (reference sequence). This CDR3 is CASSNRDNSGNTIYF. CDR3 nucleotide sequence: TGTGCCAGTAGTAACCGGGACAACTCTGGAAACACCATATATTTT.

This sequence joins TRBV11-3 and TRBJ1-6, with D hard to call. V lost 1 base, J lost 7 bases, and 5 bases lay in between. Germline values: CDR1 SGHNT, CDR2 YENEEA. This CDR3 is 13 amino acids long. This CDR3 reads CASSLGPNSPLHF. Written as DNA, the CDR3 is TGTGCCAGCAGCTTAGGGCCGAATTCACCCCTCCACTTT.

J is TRBJ1-2 and V is TRBV4-1, with 8 bases matching TRBD1. CDR1 is MGHRA and CDR2 is YSYEKL in the germline V gene. V was clipped by 1 base and J by 8 bases; unmatched bases: 6. The CDR3 runs to 14 residues. CDR3 DNA: TGCGCCAGCAGCCAAGTTCTGGACAGGGCGGGCTACACCTTC. Amino acid sequence: CASSQVLDRAGYTF.

The V gene is TRBV5-4, the J gene TRBJ2-2; 8 positions agree with TRBD1. V shed 4 bases and J 7 bases; nucleotides not matched to a gene: 9. Germline V gives CDR1 SGHNT, CDR2 YYREEE (reference sequence). This CDR3 spans 15 amino acids. The CDR3 nucleotides are TGTGCCAGCAGCCCCGGTGGACAGGGAAGCGGGGAGCTGTTTTTT. Protein sequence: CASSPGGQGSGELFF.

This sequence joins TRBV12-3 or TRBV12-4 and TRBJ1-1, with D uncertain. V was trimmed by 9 bases and J by 8 bases, leaving 16 bases between them. The CDR3 totals 12 residues. This CDR3 reads CASRAGKSEAFF. CDR3 coding DNA: TGTGCCAGTAGAGCAGGAAAGTCAGAAGCTTTCTTT.

This clone showed up just once. The chain carries TRBV19 and TRBJ2-1; TRBD1 matches 7 bases. Germline V gene lookup returns CDR1 LNHDA and CDR2 SQIVND (reference sequence). V was clipped by 4 bases and J by 8 bases; unmatched bases: 11. The CDR3 sequence is 15 residues long. The DNA for the CDR3 is TGTGCCAGTAGTACTGCCCGGGGACAGATCCATGAGCAGTTCTTC. Translation: CASSTARGQIHEQFF.

This chain connects TRBV7-3 to TRBJ2-7, with a tentative D call TRBD1 (6 bases). This CDR3 spans 14 amino acids. Germline V gene data show CDR1 as SGHTA and CDR2 as FQGTGA. V was trimmed by 4 bases and J by 6 bases, leaving 16 bases between them. This CDR3 reads CASSSIPGHREQYF. The CDR3, as DNA: TGTGCCAGCAGCTCGATCCCGGGACATCGCGAGCAGTACTTC. The variable domain in full, completed from reference TRBV7-3 and TRBJ2-7, reads GAGVSQTPSNKVTEKGKYVELRCDPISGHTALYWYRQSLGQGPEFLIYFQGTGAADDSGLPNDRFFAVRPEGSVSTLKIQRTERGDSAVYLCASSSIPGHREQYFGPGTRLTVT.

This clone came up once. This chain joins TRBV6-4 and TRBJ1-2, with 7 bases fitting TRBD1. The V segment lost 5 bases and the J segment 2 bases; nucleotides outside the gene matches: 8. This CDR3 region has 15 residues. Germline CDR1 MRHNA, CDR2 SNTAGT. The CDR3 nucleotides read TGTGCCAGCAGTCCGGAGGGGGCCAGGAACTATGGCTACACCTTC. This sequence encodes CASSPEGARNYGYTF.

The rearrangement uses TRBV5-4 and TRBJ2-3; 11 bases match TRBD2. The germline gives CDR1 SGHNT, CDR2 YYREEE (reference sequence). The CDR3 covers 14 residues. V dropped 5 bases and J dropped 4; count of bases not matched to a gene: 3. CDR3 loop: CASSSGGVSDTQYF. The CDR3 nucleotides read TGTGCCAGCAGTAGCGGGGGGGTATCAGATACGCAGTATTTT.

This rearrangement joins TRBV27 to TRBJ1-3; perhaps TRBD1 as D (5 bases). The CDR3 totals 15 residues. CDR1 and CDR2 from the germline V gene are MNHEY and SMNVEV (reference sequence). Trimming stripped 0 bases from V and 8 bases from J, with 14 bases between. The DNA of the CDR3 is TGTGCCAGCAGTTTATCGTCGGGGGGAGGTCACACCATATATTTT. The encoded protein is CASSLSSGGGHTIYF.

This clone was seen a handful of times. V and J are TRBV19 and TRBJ1-6, with D possibly TRBD1 on 6 matching bases. The CDR3 has 15 residues. With 6 bases removed from V and 7 bases from J, the gap between germline ends came to 16 bases. CDR1 and CDR2 from the germline V gene are LNHDA and SQIVND (reference sequence). The CDR3 DNA is TGTGCCAGTAGCGAACCCGGACAGAAAAATTCACCCCTCCACTTT. Encoded protein: CASSEPGQKNSPLHF.

The chain has TRBV5-5 and TRBJ2-3, with D perhaps TRBD2 (5 bases). Germline V gene data show CDR1 as SGHKS and CDR2 as YYEKEE (reference sequence). V lost 4 bases to trimming and J lost 1 base, with 13 bases between them. This CDR3 is built from 15 residues. The CDR3 loop is CASSGAGIGTDTQYF. CDR3 coding DNA: TGTGCCAGCAGCGGAGCCGGGATAGGCACAGATACGCAGTATTTT.